The 27 T cell receptor beta chains presented below share a single source sample, sequenced in a study of shared clonotypes between healthy human individuals. Method: immunoSEQ multiplex PCR; TCRdb's copy keeps in-frame clones and lacks some. The profile shows 950,000 to 1,200,000 clones, around 77% of them singletons. Sequencing was performed on memory CD4+ T cells from PBMCs. As for subset: CD45RA-negative fraction. The origin of the receptors is a man aged 18 to 29 in good health. Some clones in this sample may be carry-over from other donors' samples.

The V call is TRBV5-1, the J call TRBJ2-7, with D perhaps assigned TRBD1 or TRBD2 (5 bases each). CDR1 and CDR2 (germline): SGHRS, YFSETQ. The CDR3 consists of 13 residues. V dropped 1 base and J dropped 6 bases, with 11 bases sitting between them. The CDR3 DNA reads as TGCGCCAGCAGCTTGACGGCGAGGGGCGAGCAGTACTTC. Its protein is CASSLTARGEQYF.

V gene TRBV10-3 combines with J gene TRBJ2-7, with a tentative D call TRBD1 (6 bases). This CDR3 has 13 amino acids. Germline CDR1 reads ENHRY; CDR2 reads SYGVKD. With 0 bases removed from V and 6 bases from J, the gap between germline ends came to 9 bases. DNA of the CDR3: TGTGCCATCAGTGAGTCGACAGGCGGCGAGCAGTACTTC. Protein: CAISESTGGEQYF.

The chain combines TRBV29-1 with TRBJ1-2; D call uncertain. The CDR3 is 12 residues long. Trimming left V 5 bases short and J 2 bases short, with 9 bases between. In germline, CDR1 is SQVTM, CDR2 ANQGSEA. In DNA, the CDR3 is TGCAGCGTTATTTGGTGGAACTATGGCTACACCTTC. Amino acid sequence: CSVIWWNYGYTF.

The rearrangement joins TRBV2 to TRBJ1-2, with D perhaps matching TRBD1 (5 bases). The V gene lost 6 bases and the J gene lost 4 bases, with 15 bases spanning the gap. The CDR3 spans 14 residues. Germline V gives CDR1 SNHLY, CDR2 FYNNEI. The CDR3 protein is CASRNRGDTYGYTF. In DNA form, the CDR3 reads TGTGCCAGCAGGAACAGAGGGGATACCTATGGCTACACCTTC.

This clone was counted once. The DNA for the CDR3 is TGTGCCAGCATATCCGGCAGGGGGCTTAATGAGCAGTTCTTC. Its translation is CASISGRGLNEQFF. This rearrangement joins TRBV25-1 to TRBJ2-1; 8 bases are a match to TRBD1. Looked up from germline, CDR1 is MGHDK and CDR2 is SYGVNS. The V gene end was trimmed by 7 bases and the J gene end by 7 bases; junction bases not matched to a gene: 9. The CDR3 length is 14 residues.

The chain couples TRBV6-6 to TRBJ1-1, with 8 bases matching TRBD1. The CDR3 has 14 amino acids. From germline, CDR1 is MNHNY and CDR2 SVGAGI (reference sequence). Trimming cost V 5 bases and J 5 bases; bases outside gene matches: 7. The CDR3 bases are TGTGCCAGCAGTACCACAGGGGGAAGGACTGAAGCTTTCTTT. Translation: CASSTTGGRTEAFF.

DNA of the CDR3: TGTGCCAGCAGCGGGACAGGGCGTGCGAGACAGCCCCAGCATTTT. Translation gives CASSGTGRARQPQHF. The chain employs TRBV27 and TRBJ1-5; 9 positions match TRBD1. Germline lookup yields CDR1 MNHEY and CDR2 SMNVEV (reference sequence). The CDR3 runs 15 residues. Losses at the gene ends were 6 bases for V and 7 bases for J; bases not matched to a gene: 10.

The chain links TRBV29-1 to TRBJ2-1; D unclear. With 7 bases removed from V and 6 bases from J, the gap between germline ends came to 13 bases. The length of the CDR3 is 12 residues. Looked up from germline, CDR1 is SQVTM and CDR2 is ANQGSEA. CDR3 sequence reads: CSAFDPPNEQFF. As DNA, the CDR3 is TGCAGCGCCTTCGACCCCCCCAATGAGCAGTTCTTC.

The chain employs TRBV27 and TRBJ2-5; D assignment may be TRBD1 or TRBD2 (5 bases each). Germline CDR1 and CDR2: MNHEY and SMNVEV (reference sequence). The CDR3 is 15 residues long. Trimming shortened V by 6 bases and J by 0 bases, and 14 bases separated the two germline ends. Written as DNA, the CDR3 is TGTGCCAGCAGAGACCCGGGACGGAACCAAGAGACCCAGTACTTC. It codes for CASRDPGRNQETQYF.

The chain is built from TRBV7-2 and TRBJ2-6; weak D call: TRBD1 (5 bases). CDR1 and CDR2 from the germline V gene are SGHTA and FQGNSA. The CDR3 has 16 residues. V was pared by 5 bases and J by 2 bases, with 13 bases between. This CDR3 is CASSNQGLAGANVLTF. The CDR3 DNA reads as TGTGCCAGCAGCAACCAGGGCTTAGCTGGGGCCAACGTCCTGACTTTC.

The chain combines TRBV18 with TRBJ2-1; the match to TRBD2 covers 8 bases. CDR3 size: 20 residues. Germline V lookup: CDR1 KGHSH, CDR2 LQKENI. V lost 1 base, J lost 3 bases, and 17 bases stayed unmatched. CDR3 amino acids: CASSPLPSGSISPRYNEQFF. The CDR3, as DNA: TGTGCCAGCTCACCACTTCCTAGCGGGTCTATCAGCCCCCGCTACAATGAGCAGTTCTTC.

The chain carries TRBV29-1 and TRBJ2-3; 14 bases are shared with TRBD2. Trimming removed 1 base from V and 0 bases from J; junction bases left unmatched: 6. This CDR3 has 18 residues. CDR1 SQVTM and CDR2 ANQGSEA come from the germline V gene. In DNA, the CDR3 is TGCAGCGTTGAAGGGGGGGGACTAGCGGGAGTCAGCACAGATACGCAGTATTTT. Protein product: CSVEGGGLAGVSTDTQYF.

The rearrangement joins TRBV4-1 to TRBJ2-2; 9 bases are a match to TRBD1. Germline-derived CDR1 and CDR2 are MGHRA and YSYEKL. The CDR3 covers 16 residues. Germline trimming cut 5 bases from V and 4 bases from J; bases unmatched to any gene: 8. CDR3 amino acids: CASSARDRAGTGELFF. Written as DNA, the CDR3 is TGCGCCAGCAGCGCCCGGGACAGGGCGGGCACCGGGGAGCTGTTTTTT.

Comment on this clone: Other DNA sequences from this sample encode an identical CDR3 as well. The J gene is TRBJ2-2, the V gene TRBV10-2; weak D call: TRBD1 (5 bases). This CDR3 is 13 amino acids long. Trimming removed 2 bases at V and 4 bases at J, with 5 bases between. Germline V gene data show CDR1 as WSHSY and CDR2 as SAAADI. The CDR3 region is CASSEQGTGELFF. DNA for the CDR3: TGCGCCAGCAGTGAGCAGGGCACCGGGGAGCTGTTTTTT.

The genes are TRBV30 and TRBJ2-4; D gene uncertain. The CDR3 runs to 11 residues. Germline lookup yields CDR1 GTSNPN and CDR2 SVGIG (reference sequence). The V end lost 0 bases, the J end lost 8 bases, and 5 bases lay between the germline ends. Here the CDR3 DNA reads TGTGCCTGGAGTGTTGGGGACATTCAGTACTTC. Translating gives CAWSVGDIQYF.

The rearrangement joins TRBV5-1 to TRBJ1-2; 9 nucleotides align to TRBD1. The CDR3 consists of 14 residues. V shed 4 bases, J shed 7 bases, and the junction held 8 bases outside the gene matches. Germline CDR1 reads SGHRS; CDR2 reads YFSETQ. The CDR3 spells CASSPGTGSGGYTF. The CDR3 nucleotides are TGCGCCAGCAGCCCCGGGACAGGGAGTGGTGGCTACACCTTC.

This clone was recorded only once. This chain connects TRBV4-1 to TRBJ1-2, with D tentatively TRBD1 (5 bases). The CDR3 consists of 14 residues. Germline CDR1 is MGHRA and CDR2 is YSYEKL. Between the trimmed V and J ends, which lost 3 bases and 4 bases, there was a span of 12 bases. The CDR3 sequence: CASSQQGFTYGYTF. The CDR3 DNA is TGCGCCAGCAGCCAGCAGGGATTTACCTATGGCTACACCTTC.

This chain links TRBV19 with TRBJ1-1; D gene uncertain. V lost 7 bases, J lost 1 base, and 13 bases lay in between. This CDR3 has 14 residues. The germline gives CDR1 LNHDA, CDR2 SQIVND (reference sequence). CDR3: CASTKNRANTEAFF. The CDR3 DNA is TGTGCCAGTACTAAGAACCGGGCGAACACTGAAGCTTTCTTT.

The chain has TRBV11-2 and TRBJ2-1; TRBD2 matches 10 bases. Germline V gene sequence: CDR1 SGHAT, CDR2 FQNNGV. There are 16 residues in the CDR3. V lost 0 bases and J lost 8; bases outside the gene matches: 7. As DNA, the CDR3 is TGTGCCAGCAGCTTAGATCCCCTAGCGGGAGTGTATGAGCAGTTCTTC. Translated, it gives CASSLDPLAGVYEQFF. Full variable domain (rest looked up from reference TRBV11-2 and TRBJ2-1): EAGVAQSPRYKIIEKRQSVAFWCNPISGHATLYWYQQILGQGPKLLIQFQNNGVVDDSQLPKDRFSAERLKGVDSTLKIQPAKLEDSAVYLCASSLDPLAGVYEQFFGPGTRLTVL.

The chain joins TRBV9 to TRBJ2-1; D is possibly TRBD2 (6 bases). Trimming removed 0 bases at V and 1 base at J, with 11 bases between. The CDR3 consists of 16 residues. Germline V gives CDR1 SGDLS, CDR2 YYNGEE. The CDR3 DNA reads as TGTGCCAGCAGCGTAGGGACCGGGACTTCCTACAATGAGCAGTTCTTC. It translates to CASSVGTGTSYNEQFF.

The rearrangement uses TRBV2 and TRBJ2-7; D may be TRBD1 (5 bases). Looked up from germline, CDR1 is SNHLY and CDR2 is FYNNEI. The V gene lost 8 bases and the J gene lost 5 bases, with 13 bases spanning the gap. The CDR3 loop spans 12 amino acids. The CDR3 bases are TGTGCCAGCCGTCAGGGATCCCACGAGCAGTACTTC. Translated: CASRQGSHEQYF. The full variable domain, with the rest looked up from reference TRBV2 and TRBJ2-7, is EPEVTQTPSHQVTQMGQEVILRCVPISNHLYFYWYRQILGQKVEFLVSFYNNEISEKSEIFDDQFSVERPDGSNFTLKIRSTKLEDSAMYFCASRQGSHEQYFGPGTRLTVT.

This sequence joins TRBV5-1 and TRBJ2-3, with 9 bases aligning to TRBD1. The length of the CDR3 is 16 residues. Germline V gene data show CDR1 as SGHRS and CDR2 as YFSETQ. Trimming took 4 bases from V and 3 from J; bases not matched to a gene: 9. CDR3 bases: TGCGCCAGCAGCCGATATCCGGGACAGGGAACAGATACGCAGTATTTT. Its translation is CASSRYPGQGTDTQYF.

V is TRBV5-1 and J is TRBJ2-1, with 11 bases lining up with TRBD2. CDR1 and CDR2 from the germline V gene are SGHRS and YFSETQ. This CDR3 is 17 amino acids long. V was pared by 3 bases and J by 0 bases, with 5 bases of the junction left unmatched. DNA for the CDR3: TGCGCCAGCAGCTCACTAGCGGGAGAAATCTCCTACAATGAGCAGTTCTTC. It is translated as CASSSLAGEISYNEQFF.

The V gene is TRBV7-3, the J gene TRBJ2-7; D may be TRBD2 (5 bases). With 0 bases removed from V and 2 bases from J, the gap between germline ends came to 8 bases. Germline CDR1 SGHTA, CDR2 FQGTGA. This CDR3 has 14 amino acids. The CDR3 spells CASSLTVGAYEQYF. CDR3 DNA sequence: TGTGCCAGCAGCTTAACTGTGGGAGCCTACGAGCAGTACTTC.

The genes are TRBV29-1 and TRBJ2-3; the D gene is possibly TRBD1 (6 bases). CDR1 is SQVTM, CDR2 ANQGSEA, per germline. The CDR3 consists of 15 residues. V dropped 4 bases and J dropped 6 bases, with 20 bases sitting between them. This CDR3 is CSVVPGTMAVDTQYF. The CDR3 coding sequence is TGCAGCGTTGTCCCCGGGACAATGGCGGTGGATACGCAGTATTTT.

In this sample, this clone turned up once. The chain carries TRBV6-5 and TRBJ2-7; TRBD2 agrees at 8 bases. Germline V gene sequence: CDR1 MNHEY, CDR2 SVGAGI. The J segment lost 4 bases and the V segment lost 6 bases, leaving 8 bases of the junction unmatched. The CDR3 loop spans 14 amino acids. CDR3 amino acids: CASSKTSATYEQYF. The CDR3, as DNA: TGTGCCAGCAGCAAGACTAGCGCGACATACGAGCAGTACTTC.

The table lists this clone with a count of one. The V call is TRBV28, the J call TRBJ1-5, with 7 bases fitting TRBD1. The CDR3 extends over 15 amino acids. Germline CDR1 MDHEN, CDR2 SYDVKM. J lost 3 bases, V lost 6 bases, and 8 bases had no gene match. The CDR3 region is CASRLQGSFNQPQHF. In nucleotides, the CDR3 is TGTGCCAGCAGACTACAGGGGTCGTTCAATCAGCCCCAGCATTTT. Filled out from reference TRBV28 and TRBJ1-5, the complete variable domain reads DVKVTQSSRYLVKRTGEKVFLECVQDMDHENMFWYRQDPGLGLRLIYFSYDVKMKEKGDIPEGYSVSREKKERFSLILESASTNQTSMYLCASRLQGSFNQPQHFGDGTRLSIL.